This record concerns one T cell receptor beta chain sequence. Its antigen remains unidentified. The input lacks base qualities; no much larger clone sits a single base away. The record originates from a study of blood T cell repertoires in COVID-19 (dated by TCRdb to between 2020 and 2021). General notes on the study: Samples covering the acute and convalescent phases of COVID-19 were provided by collaborators in the United States, Italy and Spain. The material from the prospective study consisted of cDNA or gDNA derived from T cells, B-cell-depleted T cells, or PBMCs. Samples were obtained from the ongoing ImmuneRACE study (first 160 participants) and from about 1,300 subjects provided by 6 global collaborators. Where HLA class I and class II types were available, the types were taken from metadata supplied by the sample provider, not from assay-based typing. Nearly every sample came with metadata listing a de-identified subject ID, COVID-19 status, age in years and sex. Subjects who had been exposed to COVID-19, were actively infected with it, or had recovered from it provided the deeply sampled blood TCRbeta repertoires that made up the dataset. The repertoires were released in a freely available public database intended as a resource for research on the immune response to SARS-CoV-2. The paper's findings and limits, for the study overall: The quantity of clinical and demographic metadata differed by source and by participant and was supplied without curation.

A second Seattle source provided samples from volunteer blood donors who had recovered from COVID-19. The collaborating institutions used their own protocols to collect whole blood in K2EDTA tubes. For TCRbeta analysis, collaborators shipped samples as frozen whole blood, isolated PBMCs, or DNA extracted from either of those sample types. CDR1 and CDR2, per the germline V gene (reference sequence), are SEHNR and FQNEAQ. Spanning cysteine to phenylalanine, the CDR3 consists of 14 amino acids. Only the CDR3 part of the read is kept: 42 bases, read in frame from the first base. Ends trimmed: V by 1 base, J by 7 bases; bases unmatched to a gene: 6. TCRbeta CDR3 regions were amplified from genomic DNA by means of the immunoSEQ Assay, a bias-controlled multiplex PCR. The authors' analysis ran thus. Nucleated cell counts per sample were estimated from amplification of reference gene primers within the assay. Sequence reads were collapsed and filtered to measure the absolute abundance of every unique TCRbeta CDR3 rearrangement. Productive Simpson clonality was computed per sample as the square root of Simpson's diversity index over productive rearrangements. Sourced from immuneACCESS, this table was stored by TCRdb with only in-frame sequences that have V and J called. A share of the clones is absent; for the studies checked, an unresolved V gene accounts for under half, and the remainder has no known explanation. V and J calls and clone size are given by that table; D and trimming were obtained from the DNA. This sample has about 250,000 clones in its table, and roughly 90% of those were observed once. The ten top clones hold approximately 2.2% of the sample.

The sequence is built from TRBV7-9 and TRBJ1-2; 7 central bases correspond to TRBD1. What was sequenced was peripheral blood. The receptor comes from a woman in her forties who had recovered from COVID-19. The DNA is TGTGCCAGCAGCTTAGAGAAGGGGGCGGTTGGCTACACCTTC. The translation is CASSLEKGAVGYTF. Full variable domain (CDR3 extended with the reference TRBV7-9 and TRBJ1-2 proteins): DTGVSQNPRHKITKRGQNVTFRCDPISEHNRLYWYRQTLGQGPEFLTYFQNEAQLEKSRLLSDRFSAERPKGSFSTLEIQRTEQGDSAMYLCASSLEKGAVGYTFGSGTRLTVV.